Listed below are T cell receptor beta chains from one sample, sequenced in a study of cytomegalovirus exposure and HLA in healthy donors. Data came from immunoSEQ multiplex PCR; TCRdb stores just in-frame clones and leaves some out. The sample holds about 69,000 clones; about 74% are singletons and the top ten take 11%. Sequencing was carried out using PBMCs. These receptors were taken from an older woman in good health and CMV-seropositive. Both conserved end residues are part of each CDR3. D genes are given only for firm matches. Clone sizes are given selectively: once, few, many, or a class where the clone is expanded.

d_call cdr3_length clone_size j_call v_call cdr3_nt cdr3_aa
- 14 few TRBJ1-2 TRBV7-6 TGTGCCAGCAGCTTAGGACAGTCCAACTATGGCTACACCTTC CASSLGQSNYGYTF
- 14 - TRBJ2-1 TRBV5-1 TGCGCCAGCAGCCGGAAGGAGCCTCTCAATGAGCAGTTCTTC CASSRKEPLNEQFF
TRBD2 16 - TRBJ2-3 TRBV4-1 TGCGCCAGCAGCCAAAAGAGCGGGGGCGTCACAGATACGCAGTATTTT CASSQKSGGVTDTQYF
TRBD2 15 - TRBJ2-7 TRBV10-2 TGCGCCAGCAGTGAGTTGGCGGGGGGGCCCTACGAGCAGTACTTC CASSELAGGPYEQYF
TRBD1 14 - TRBJ1-1 TRBV18 TGTGCCAGCTCACCGCAGGGGGTGAACACTGAAGCTTTCTTT CASSPQGVNTEAFF
TRBD1 14 once TRBJ2-7 TRBV19 TGTGCCTCCTCTCAGGGACAGGGTTCGTACGAGCAGTACTTC CASSQGQGSYEQYF
TRBD1 14 - TRBJ1-2 TRBV30 TGTGCCTGGGATTATACAGGGGGTCACTATGGCTACACCTTC CAWDYTGGHYGYTF
TRBD2 17 - TRBJ2-5 TRBV4-1 TGCGCCAGCAGCCAGCGGACTAGCGGGACCACCGGGGAGACCCAGTACTTC CASSQRTSGTTGETQYF
- 14 - TRBJ2-5 TRBV18 TGTGCCAGCTCACCGGCCGGGGGTTGGGAGACCCAGTACTTC CASSPAGGWETQYF
TRBD1 14 - TRBJ2-1 TRBV10-2 TGCGCCAGCAGTGAGTCGAGACAGGGCAATGAGCAGTTCTTC CASSESRQGNEQFF
TRBD1 13 - TRBJ2-1 TRBV7-9 TGTGCCAGCAGCTTAGTGACAGGGGACGAGCAGTTCTTC CASSLVTGDEQFF
- 14 - TRBJ1-2 TRBV10-2 TGCGCCAGCAGCAAACAGGGCTCAATCTATGGCTACACCTTC CASSKQGSIYGYTF
- 13 - TRBJ2-1 TRBV14 TGTGCCAGCCGCCGCGGACCTGCGGGCCAGCAGTTCTTC CASRRGPAGQQFF
TRBD2 16 - TRBJ2-1 TRBV29-1 TGCAGCGTTGGCAGGACTAGCGGGGTTTCCTACAATGAGCAGTTCTTC CSVGRTSGVSYNEQFF
- 13 few TRBJ1-5 TRBV10-3 TGTGCCATCAGTGGTGGAGGGCTTCAGCCCCAGCATTTT CAISGGGLQPQHF
- 13 - TRBJ2-2 TRBV6-1 TGTGCCAGCAGTGACAGGGAAGAGGGGGAGCTGTTTTTT CASSDREEGELFF
- 15 - TRBJ2-7 TRBV5-1 TGCGCCAGCAGCTTGGCCCGGACACCTCCCTACGAGCAGTACTTC CASSLARTPPYEQYF
- 14 - TRBJ1-2 TRBV2 TGTGCCAGCAGCGAGTCGGGGAGGCGTTCGCGCTACACCTTC CASSESGRRSRYTF
TRBD1 14 - TRBJ1-6 TRBV30 TGTGCCTGGAGCGGGACAGGGTTCAATTCACCCCTCCACTTT CAWSGTGFNSPLHF
TRBD1 16 - TRBJ1-5 TRBV18 TGTGCCAGCTCACCACCGGGGACAGGGTCTGGACAGCCCCAGCATTTT CASSPPGTGSGQPQHF
TRBD1 16 - TRBJ2-4 TRBV6-6 TGTGCCAGCAGTTCCTTTCTGGACAGGGTTAAAAACATTCAGTACTTC CASSSFLDRVKNIQYF
TRBD1 14 few TRBJ1-1 TRBV7-9 TGTGCCAGCAGCCCGACAGGGTTGAACACTGAAGCTTTCTTT CASSPTGLNTEAFF
- 14 - TRBJ2-7 TRBV7-9 TGTGCCAGCAGCTTGTTCGGGGGATCCTACGAGCAGTACTTC CASSLFGGSYEQYF
- 15 - TRBJ1-5 TRBV6-1 TGTGCCAGCAGGGGTACAGGGAATAGCAATCAGCCCCAGCATTTT CASRGTGNSNQPQHF
TRBD1 14 few TRBJ1-5 TRBV2 TGTGCCAGCAGGGGGACAGATAGCAATCAGCCCCAGCATTTT CASRGTDSNQPQHF
TRBD2 15 few TRBJ2-2 TRBV14 TGTGCCAGCAGGCCTTCCGGGAGGGCCTTCGGGGAGCTGTTTTTT CASRPSGRAFGELFF
- 12 - TRBJ2-2 TRBV9 TGTGCCAGCAGCGGCGGGGGCCGGGAGCTGTTTTTT CASSGGGRELFF
TRBD2 15 - TRBJ2-1 TRBV5-1 TGCGCCAGCAGCTTCGTAGCGGGAGGGCCTAATGAGCAGTTCTTC CASSFVAGGPNEQFF
TRBD1 15 - TRBJ2-5 TRBV11-3 TGTGCCAGCAGCTTATCAGGACAGGGGTCAGAGACCCAGTACTTC CASSLSGQGSETQYF
TRBD1 13 - TRBJ2-3 TRBV2 TGTGCCAGCAACCGGGACAGTGCAGATACGCAGTATTTT CASNRDSADTQYF
TRBD1 14 once TRBJ2-4 TRBV5-1 TGCGCCAGCAGCCCCGGGACAGGCAAAAACATTCAGTACTTC CASSPGTGKNIQYF
- 15 - TRBJ1-2 TRBV6-1 TGTGCCAGCACCCTCGGACAGTTTCAAAACTATGGCTACACCTTC CASTLGQFQNYGYTF
- 15 - TRBJ2-7 TRBV5-4 TGTGCCAGCAGCTTAAGTTTACAGGGACCCTACGAGCAGTACTTC CASSLSLQGPYEQYF
TRBD2 14 few TRBJ2-5 TRBV25-1 TGTGCCAGCAGTGCGGTCGGGAGGGAAGAGACCCAGTACTTC CASSAVGREETQYF
- 14 - TRBJ1-1 TRBV28 TGTGCCAGCAGAGAATGGTCAGTGAACACTGAAGCTTTCTTT CASREWSVNTEAFF
- 14 - TRBJ1-2 TRBV30 TGTGCCTGGAGTAGGGGCAGCTTCAACTATGGCTACACCTTC CAWSRGSFNYGYTF
- 15 - TRBJ2-3 TRBV5-1 TGCGCCAGCAGCCCCGAGTCAGGGAATTCTGGTACGCAGTATTTT CASSPESGNSGTQYF
- 16 - TRBJ2-7 TRBV7-9 TGTGCCAGCAGCTCACTTGACAGGAAGGGGTCCTACGAGCAGTACTTC CASSSLDRKGSYEQYF
- 14 once TRBJ2-5 TRBV9 TGTGCCAGCAGCGTAGAGGCGGCTCAAGAGACCCAGTACTTC CASSVEAAQETQYF
- 11 - TRBJ1-1 TRBV29-1 TGCAGCGTTGCAGGGCGAACTGAAGCTTTCTTT CSVAGRTEAFF
TRBD2 16 - TRBJ2-5 TRBV13 TGTGCCAGCAGCCCGCCCACTAGCGGGGGTGGGGAGACCCAGTACTTC CASSPPTSGGGETQYF
TRBD1 13 - TRBJ1-1 TRBV29-1 TGCAGCGTCCGACAGGGGTCCATTACTGAAGCTTTCTTT CSVRQGSITEAFF